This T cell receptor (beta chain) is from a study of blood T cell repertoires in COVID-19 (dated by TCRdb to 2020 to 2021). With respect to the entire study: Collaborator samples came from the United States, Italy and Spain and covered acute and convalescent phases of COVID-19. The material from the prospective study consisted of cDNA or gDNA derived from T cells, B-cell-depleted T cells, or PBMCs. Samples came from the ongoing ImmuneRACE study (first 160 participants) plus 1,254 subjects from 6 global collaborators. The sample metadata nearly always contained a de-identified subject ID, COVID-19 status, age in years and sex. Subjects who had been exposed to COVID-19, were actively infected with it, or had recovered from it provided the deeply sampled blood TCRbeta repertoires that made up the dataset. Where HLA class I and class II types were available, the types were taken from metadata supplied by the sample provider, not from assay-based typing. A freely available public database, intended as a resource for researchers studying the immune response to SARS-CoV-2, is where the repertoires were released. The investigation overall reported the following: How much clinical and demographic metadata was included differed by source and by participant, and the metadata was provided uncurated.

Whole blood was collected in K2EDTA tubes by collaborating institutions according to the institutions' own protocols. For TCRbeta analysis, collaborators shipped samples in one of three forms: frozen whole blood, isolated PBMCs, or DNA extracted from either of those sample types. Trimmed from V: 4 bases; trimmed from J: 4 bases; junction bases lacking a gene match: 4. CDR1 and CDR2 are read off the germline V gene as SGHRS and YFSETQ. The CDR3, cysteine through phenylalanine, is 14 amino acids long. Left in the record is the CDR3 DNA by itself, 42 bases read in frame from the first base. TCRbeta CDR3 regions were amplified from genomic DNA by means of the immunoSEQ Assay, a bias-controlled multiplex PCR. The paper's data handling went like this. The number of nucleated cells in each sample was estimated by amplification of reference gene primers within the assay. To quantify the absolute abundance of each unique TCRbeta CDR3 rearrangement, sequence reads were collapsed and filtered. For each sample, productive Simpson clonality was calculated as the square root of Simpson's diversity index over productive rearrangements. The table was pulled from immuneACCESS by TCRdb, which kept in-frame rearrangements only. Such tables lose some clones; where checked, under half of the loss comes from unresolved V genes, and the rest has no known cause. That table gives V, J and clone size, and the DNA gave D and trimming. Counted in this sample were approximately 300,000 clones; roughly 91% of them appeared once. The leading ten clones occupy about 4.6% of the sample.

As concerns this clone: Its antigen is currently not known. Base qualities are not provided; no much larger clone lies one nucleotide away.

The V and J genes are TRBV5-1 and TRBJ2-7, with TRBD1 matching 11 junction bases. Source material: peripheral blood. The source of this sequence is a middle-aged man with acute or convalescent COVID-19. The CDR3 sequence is CASSRDRGSYEQYF. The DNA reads TGCGCCAGCAGCAGGGACAGGGGGTCGTACGAGCAGTACTTC. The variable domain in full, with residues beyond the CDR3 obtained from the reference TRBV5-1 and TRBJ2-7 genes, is KAGVTQTPRYLIKTRGQQVTLSCSPISGHRSVSWYQQTPGQGLQFLFEYFSETQRNKGNFPGRFSGRQFSNSRSEMNVSTLELGDSALYLCASSRDRGSYEQYFGPGTRLTVT.